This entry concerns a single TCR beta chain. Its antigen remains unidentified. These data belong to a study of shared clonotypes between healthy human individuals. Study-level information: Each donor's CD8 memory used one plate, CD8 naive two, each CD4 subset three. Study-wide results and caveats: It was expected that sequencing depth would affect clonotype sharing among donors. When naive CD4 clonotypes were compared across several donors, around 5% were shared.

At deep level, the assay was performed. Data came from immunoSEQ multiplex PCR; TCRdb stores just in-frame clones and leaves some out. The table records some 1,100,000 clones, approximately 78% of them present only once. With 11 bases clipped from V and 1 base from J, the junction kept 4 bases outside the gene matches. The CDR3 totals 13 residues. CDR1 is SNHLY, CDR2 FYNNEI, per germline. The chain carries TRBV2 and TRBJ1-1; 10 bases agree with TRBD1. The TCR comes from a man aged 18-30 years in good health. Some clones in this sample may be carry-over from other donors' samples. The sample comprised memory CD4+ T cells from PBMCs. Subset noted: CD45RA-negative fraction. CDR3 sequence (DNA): TGTGCCGCCCGGGACAGGGGGAACACTGAAGCTTTCTTT. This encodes CAARDRGNTEAFF.